This is a list of T cell receptor beta chains from one sample in a study of T cells after posttransplantation cyclophosphamide. The data were produced by immunoSEQ multiplex PCR, yet TCRdb's version contains in-frame clones alone and is incomplete. There are about 18,000 clones in the sample; over 65% occur only once, and 9.1% lies in the top ten. Sequences were obtained from memory CD4+ T cells sorted from blood. Source of these receptors: a man aged 25-45 years in good health and a related stem cell transplant donor. CDR3s include the opening cysteine and the closing phenylalanine or tryptophan. Fields, in order: J gene, clone size, V gene, CDR3 protein. Clone size is stated in some rows and not others, as once, few, many or a class when expanded.

>TRBJ2-3|-|TRBV7-6
CASSLISDTQYF
>TRBJ2-2|-|TRBV28
CASRRAGGTGELFF
>TRBJ1-6|-|TRBV6-6
CASNQGSRSYNSPLHF
>TRBJ2-7|-|TRBV27
CASSLKREVGEQYF
>TRBJ1-1|-|TRBV7-9
CASSLSVGVLTEAFF
>TRBJ1-2|-|TRBV2
CASTEGRGQEPIYGYTF
>TRBJ2-2|-|TRBV2
CASSRGQATGELFF
>TRBJ1-1|-|TRBV9
CASSTAGTGATNTEAFF
>TRBJ2-1|-|TRBV9
CASSVAPGTAGAYNEQFF
>TRBJ1-3|few|TRBV7-2
CASSFQTGNTIYF
>TRBJ2-7|-|TRBV13
CASSRRDREAYEQYF
>TRBJ1-1|-|TRBV5-1
CASSLDRDTEAFF
>TRBJ2-3|once|TRBV4-3
CASSQDSGVDTQYF
>TRBJ2-7|-|TRBV5-6
CASSFGWTGTFRGNEQYF
>TRBJ2-3|-|TRBV4-3
CASSQVLGQLTDTQYF
>TRBJ2-7|-|TRBV6-1
CASSTRTGEQYF
>TRBJ1-4|-|TRBV2
CASGATGSLNEKLFF
>TRBJ2-3|-|TRBV15
CATSRDRAGRTDTQYF
>TRBJ2-1|-|TRBV9
CASSSYSYNEQFF
>TRBJ2-1|-|TRBV7-2
CASSLAQLAGGYNEQFF
>TRBJ2-7|-|TRBV6-1
CASSETSGSYEQYF
>TRBJ1-6|-|TRBV7-2
CASSFAVNSPLHF
>TRBJ2-7|-|TRBV7-9
CASSLTSGDYEQYF
>TRBJ2-3|-|TRBV6-1
CASSVEAGGKTQYF
>TRBJ1-6|few|TRBV2
CASRQGANENSPLHF
>TRBJ2-1|-|TRBV5-4
CASSPEGTSYNEQFF
>TRBJ1-1|few|TRBV5-1
CASSLGHSNTEAFF
>TRBJ2-1|-|TRBV7-8
CASSLGTSGGAFFF
>TRBJ1-5|few|TRBV28
CASSGQGSNQPQHF
>TRBJ2-6|-|TRBV5-1
CASSFRGQSALSSGANVLTF
>TRBJ1-5|-|TRBV28
CASSNHPDSPEPQHF
>TRBJ2-2|-|TRBV7-8
CASSQRVPKAGELFF
>TRBJ2-1|-|TRBV18
CASSLGLAGGSNNEQFF
>TRBJ2-7|-|TRBV27
CASSPRQGAHEQYF
>TRBJ2-3|-|TRBV19
CASTQQGVIDTQYF
>TRBJ2-5|-|TRBV20-1
CSVLSQETQYF
>TRBJ2-1|-|TRBV4-2
CASSQEGTSGNEQFF
>TRBJ1-6|-|TRBV6-6
CASSLSGTGNNSPLHF
>TRBJ1-1|-|TRBV6-5
CASRPGFSMNTEAFF
>TRBJ1-1|-|TRBV5-1
CASSLGDRRRTEAFF
>TRBJ2-7|-|TRBV11-2
CASSLDLGGSIEQYF
>TRBJ2-3|-|TRBV20-1
CSATHLDTQYF
>TRBJ2-5|-|TRBV19
CASKRTEAWGETQYF
>TRBJ2-7|-|TRBV7-6
CASSPHRDEQYF